The clone carrying this TCR beta chain was counted at least ten times. Its target is not known. The ends were cut back, 5 bases at V and 0 bases at J, with 19 bases in the middle. Germline CDR1 SGHNT, CDR2 YENEEA. The CDR3 length is 17 residues. TCR beta libraries were built with iRepertoire HTBI primers and Arm-PCR of CDR3 regions. TCRdb itself ran the multiplex PCR reads through MiXCR, one entry per CDR3 protein. Found here are more than 450,000 distinct CDR3 sequences, more than 10% of them singletons; the top ten hold 8.9%. This record comes from a study of regulatory T cells in long-lasting Graves disease. Time point meaning: newly diagnosed GD, antithyroid drugs for less than 3 months. PBMC-derived RNA was used for the TCR library. It was an endocrinology department in Xi'an, China, that provided the patients. Broader study findings: Fewer public clonotypes were shared by new patients (roughly 970) than by persistent patients (about 2,800). It was in persistent disease that TRBV28, TRBJ1-2 and TRBJ2-5 were favored.

These same records also appear under a second study, on T cells in Graves' hyperthyroidism and ophthalmopathy. That source notes: Patients with uncontrolled infections, other autoimmune diseases, pregnancy or lactation were excluded.

The origin of this receptor is a woman in her 30s with Graves disease. The specimen comprised peripheral blood mononuclear cells (PBMCs), sampled at new diagnosis, from a patient treated with antithyroid drugs. The V gene is TRBV11-3, the J gene TRBJ2-5; the D gene is possibly TRBD1 (6 bases). The CDR3 bases are TGTGCCAGCAGCCCAACCGAACCAGGGGTCTACCAAGAGACCCAGTACTTC. Protein: CASSPTEPGVYQETQYF.